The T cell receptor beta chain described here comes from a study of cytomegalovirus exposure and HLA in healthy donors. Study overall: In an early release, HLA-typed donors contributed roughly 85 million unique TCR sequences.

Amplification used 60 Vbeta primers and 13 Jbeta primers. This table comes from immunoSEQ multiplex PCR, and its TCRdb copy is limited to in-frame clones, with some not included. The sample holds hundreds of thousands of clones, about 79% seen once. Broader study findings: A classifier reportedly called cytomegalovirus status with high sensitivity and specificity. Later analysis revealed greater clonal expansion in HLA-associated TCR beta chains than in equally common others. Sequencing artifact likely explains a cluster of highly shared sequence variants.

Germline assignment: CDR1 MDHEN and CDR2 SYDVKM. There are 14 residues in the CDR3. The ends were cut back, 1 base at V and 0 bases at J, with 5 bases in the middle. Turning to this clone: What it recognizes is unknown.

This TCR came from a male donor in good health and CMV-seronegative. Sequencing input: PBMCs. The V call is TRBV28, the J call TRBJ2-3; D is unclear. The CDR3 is CASSLSRSTDTQYF. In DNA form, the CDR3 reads TGTGCCAGCAGTTTATCCCGTAGCACAGATACGCAGTATTTT.